Listed below are T cell receptor beta chains from one sample, sequenced in a study of cytomegalovirus exposure and HLA in healthy donors. The assay was immunoSEQ multiplex PCR, and TCRdb's table has in-frame clones only and misses some. The top ten hold 0.35% to 0.45% of the sample, which has under 300,000 clones, around 91% seen once. Specimen: PBMCs. The receptors originated from a young woman in good health and CMV-seronegative. CDR3s leave out the opening cysteine and the closing phenylalanine or tryptophan. Fields, in order: V gene, J gene, CDR3 protein.

v_gene: TRBV4-2
j_gene: TRBJ1-4
CDR3aa: ASSQGGQGREKLF

v_gene: TRBV7-2
j_gene: TRBJ2-2
CDR3aa: ASSFLTGFGELF

v_gene: TRBV6-5
j_gene: TRBJ1-6
CDR3aa: ASSYDRRDSPLH

v_gene: TRBV7-8
j_gene: TRBJ2-5
CDR3aa: ASSFRLAGETQY

v_gene: TRBV5-5
j_gene: TRBJ1-4
CDR3aa: ASSFGETGGEKLF

v_gene: TRBV7-9
j_gene: TRBJ2-7
CDR3aa: ASNNRGYEQY

v_gene: TRBV6-1
j_gene: TRBJ1-5
CDR3aa: ASSEPGSEQPQH

v_gene: TRBV28
j_gene: TRBJ2-7
CDR3aa: ASTAPLLASYEQY

v_gene: TRBV28
j_gene: TRBJ1-3
CDR3aa: ASSFIRWGHSGNTIY

v_gene: TRBV29-1
j_gene: TRBJ2-5
CDR3aa: SVEVAYQETQY

v_gene: TRBV27
j_gene: TRBJ1-6
CDR3aa: ASSLRGHNSPLH

v_gene: TRBV7-2
j_gene: TRBJ2-3
CDR3aa: ASSYGLASTDTQY

v_gene: TRBV4-3
j_gene: TRBJ2-3
CDR3aa: ASSQADRGQDTQY

v_gene: TRBV9
j_gene: TRBJ1-2
CDR3aa: ASSASGQGYSNGYT

v_gene: TRBV19
j_gene: TRBJ2-1
CDR3aa: ASSIGQGTYNEQF

v_gene: TRBV6-4
j_gene: TRBJ2-3
CDR3aa: ASSKASGGVDTQY

v_gene: TRBV7-9
j_gene: TRBJ2-7
CDR3aa: ASSLKGRGGDEQY

v_gene: TRBV7-2
j_gene: TRBJ2-5
CDR3aa: ASSPRNRGTETQY

v_gene: TRBV4-3
j_gene: TRBJ2-2
CDR3aa: ASSPWTGDTGELF

v_gene: TRBV27
j_gene: TRBJ2-3
CDR3aa: ASRSRGFSSTDTQY

v_gene: TRBV5-1
j_gene: TRBJ2-2
CDR3aa: ASSEGTGELF

v_gene: TRBV5-8
j_gene: TRBJ2-3
CDR3aa: ASSGGIPSTDTQY

v_gene: TRBV28
j_gene: TRBJ1-1
CDR3aa: ASSLKGAEAF

v_gene: TRBV6-6
j_gene: TRBJ1-6
CDR3aa: AARGGGPPLH

v_gene: TRBV27
j_gene: TRBJ2-7
CDR3aa: ASSLSNGFYEQY

v_gene: TRBV4-3
j_gene: TRBJ2-3
CDR3aa: ASSLLARGEGDTQY

v_gene: TRBV6-5
j_gene: TRBJ1-4
CDR3aa: ASSYSWTIEKLF

v_gene: TRBV10-3
j_gene: TRBJ1-6
CDR3aa: AISEGGGPLH

v_gene: TRBV30
j_gene: TRBJ2-7
CDR3aa: AWSVQYEQY

v_gene: TRBV5-6
j_gene: TRBJ1-4
CDR3aa: ASSQQGSTNEKLF